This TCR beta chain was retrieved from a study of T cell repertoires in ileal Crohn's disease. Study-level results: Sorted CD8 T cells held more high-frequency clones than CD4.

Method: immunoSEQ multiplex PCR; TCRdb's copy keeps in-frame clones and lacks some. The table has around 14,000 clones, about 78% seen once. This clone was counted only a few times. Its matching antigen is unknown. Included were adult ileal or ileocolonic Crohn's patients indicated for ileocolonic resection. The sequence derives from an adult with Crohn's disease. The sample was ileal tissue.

The CDR3 loop is CASSEEARTDTQYF. The DNA of the CDR3 is TGTGCCAGCAGTGAAGAAGCCCGCACAGATACGCAGTATTTT. V is TRBV2 and J is TRBJ2-3; D gene ambiguous. CDR3 length: 14 residues. V was pared by 1 base and J by 1 base, with 6 bases between. CDR1 and CDR2 (germline): SNHLY, FYNNEI. Using reference TRBV2 and TRBJ2-3 for the parts outside the CDR3, the full variable domain is EPEVTQTPSHQVTQMGQEVILRCVPISNHLYFYWYRQILGQKVEFLVSFYNNEISEKSEIFDDQFSVERPDGSNFTLKIRSTKLEDSAMYFCASSEEARTDTQYFGPGTRLTVL.